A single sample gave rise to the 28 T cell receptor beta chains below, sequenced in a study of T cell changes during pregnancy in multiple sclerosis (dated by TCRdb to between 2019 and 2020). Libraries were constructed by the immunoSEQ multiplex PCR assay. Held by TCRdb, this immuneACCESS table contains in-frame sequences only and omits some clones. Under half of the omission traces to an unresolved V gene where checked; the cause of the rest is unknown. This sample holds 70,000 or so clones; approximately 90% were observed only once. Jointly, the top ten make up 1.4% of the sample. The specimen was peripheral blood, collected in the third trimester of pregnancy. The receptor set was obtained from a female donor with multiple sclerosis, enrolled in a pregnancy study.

In DNA, the CDR3 is TGTGCCCACCAAGGGGCGAGGAACGAGCAGTACTTC. Its protein is CAHQGARNEQYF. This chain uses TRBV30 with TRBJ2-7; a weak D match, TRBD1 (5 bases). The V end lost 8 bases, the J end lost 5 bases, and 16 bases lay between the germline ends. Germline V CDR1 and CDR2: GTSNPN, SVGIG (reference sequence). The length of the CDR3 is 12 residues.

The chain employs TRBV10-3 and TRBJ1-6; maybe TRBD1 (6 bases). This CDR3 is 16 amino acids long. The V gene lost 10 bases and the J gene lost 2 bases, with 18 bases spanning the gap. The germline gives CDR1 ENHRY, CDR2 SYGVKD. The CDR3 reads CATSTTDRPYNSPLHF. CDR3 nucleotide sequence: TGTGCCACCTCCACCACCGACAGGCCCTATAATTCACCCCTCCACTTT.

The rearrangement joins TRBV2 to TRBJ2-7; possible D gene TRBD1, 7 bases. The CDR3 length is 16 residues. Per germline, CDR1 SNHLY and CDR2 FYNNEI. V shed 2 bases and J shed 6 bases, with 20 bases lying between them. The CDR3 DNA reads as TGTGCCAGCAGTGAAAAGGGGGGTGACAGGGCGTTCGAGCAGTACTTC. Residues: CASSEKGGDRAFEQYF. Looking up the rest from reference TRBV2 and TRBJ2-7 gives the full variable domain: EPEVTQTPSHQVTQMGQEVILRCVPISNHLYFYWYRQILGQKVEFLVSFYNNEISEKSEIFDDQFSVERPDGSNFTLKIRSTKLEDSAMYFCASSEKGGDRAFEQYFGPGTRLTVT.

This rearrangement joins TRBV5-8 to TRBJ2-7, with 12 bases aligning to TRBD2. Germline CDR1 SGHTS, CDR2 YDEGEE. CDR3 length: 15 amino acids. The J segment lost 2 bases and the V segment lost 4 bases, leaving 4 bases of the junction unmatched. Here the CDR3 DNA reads TGTGCCAGCAGCCGACTAGCGGGGGAGCCCTACGAGCAGTACTTC. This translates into CASSRLAGEPYEQYF. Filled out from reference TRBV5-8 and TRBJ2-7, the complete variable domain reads EAGVTQSPTHLIKTRGQQATLRCSPISGHTSVYWYQQALGLGLQFLLWYDEGEERNRGNFPPRFSGRQFPNYSSELNVNALELEDSALYLCASSRLAGEPYEQYFGPGTRLTVT.

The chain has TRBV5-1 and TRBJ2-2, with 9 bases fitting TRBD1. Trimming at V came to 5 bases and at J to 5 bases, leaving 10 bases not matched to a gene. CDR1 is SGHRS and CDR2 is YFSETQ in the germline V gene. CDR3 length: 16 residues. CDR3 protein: CASSPGGQGWTGELFF. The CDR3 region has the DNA TGCGCCAGCAGTCCGGGCGGACAGGGGTGGACCGGGGAGCTGTTTTTT.

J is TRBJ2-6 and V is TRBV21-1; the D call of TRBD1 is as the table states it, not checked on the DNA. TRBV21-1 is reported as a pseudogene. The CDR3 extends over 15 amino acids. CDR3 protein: CASRTQGSGANVLTF. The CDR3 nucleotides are TGTGCCAGCAGAACACAGGGTTCTGGGGCCAACGTCCTGACTTTC.

The chain's CDR3 is CASNGGGSNEQFF. As DNA, the CDR3 is TGTGCCAGTAACGGGGGAGGGTCCAATGAGCAGTTCTTC. The rearrangement joins TRBV19 to TRBJ2-1; 7 bases match TRBD2. J lost 6 bases, V lost 7 bases, and 6 bases had no gene match. The CDR3 runs to 13 residues. Germline values: CDR1 LNHDA, CDR2 SQIVND (reference sequence).

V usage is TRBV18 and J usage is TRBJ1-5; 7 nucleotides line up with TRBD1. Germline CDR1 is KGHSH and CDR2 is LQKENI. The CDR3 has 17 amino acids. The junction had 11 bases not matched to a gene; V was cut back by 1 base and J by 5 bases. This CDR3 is CASSPQGARGYYQPQHF. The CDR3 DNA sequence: TGTGCCAGCTCACCACAGGGGGCGAGGGGGTATTATCAGCCCCAGCATTTT.

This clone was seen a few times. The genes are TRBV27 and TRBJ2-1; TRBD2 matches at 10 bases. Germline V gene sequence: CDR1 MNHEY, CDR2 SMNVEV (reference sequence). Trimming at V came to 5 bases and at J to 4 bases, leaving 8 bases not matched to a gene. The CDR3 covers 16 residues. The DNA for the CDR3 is TGTGCCAGCAGTCCCCCAGTAGCGGGGGGATACAATGAGCAGTTCTTC. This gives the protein CASSPPVAGGYNEQFF.

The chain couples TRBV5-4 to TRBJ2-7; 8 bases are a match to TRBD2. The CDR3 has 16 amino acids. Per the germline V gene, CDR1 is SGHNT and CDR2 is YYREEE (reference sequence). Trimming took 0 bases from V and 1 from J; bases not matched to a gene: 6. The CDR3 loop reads CASSLGRGAPSYEQYF. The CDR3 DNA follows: TGTGCCAGCAGCTTGGGGCGGGGGGCCCCTTCCTACGAGCAGTACTTC.

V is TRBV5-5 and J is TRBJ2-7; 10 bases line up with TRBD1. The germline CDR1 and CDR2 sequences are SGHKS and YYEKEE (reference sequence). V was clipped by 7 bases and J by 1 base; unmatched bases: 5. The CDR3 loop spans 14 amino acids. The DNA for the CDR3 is TGTGCCAGCCATGGACAGGGGGTTTCCTACGAGCAGTACTTC. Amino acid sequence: CASHGQGVSYEQYF.

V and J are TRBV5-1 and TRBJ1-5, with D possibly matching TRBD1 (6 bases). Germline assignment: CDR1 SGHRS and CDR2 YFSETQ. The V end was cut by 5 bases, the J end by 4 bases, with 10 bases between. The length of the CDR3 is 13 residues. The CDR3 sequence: CASRDSDNQPQHF. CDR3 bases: TGCGCCAGCAGGGACAGCGATAATCAGCCCCAGCATTTT.

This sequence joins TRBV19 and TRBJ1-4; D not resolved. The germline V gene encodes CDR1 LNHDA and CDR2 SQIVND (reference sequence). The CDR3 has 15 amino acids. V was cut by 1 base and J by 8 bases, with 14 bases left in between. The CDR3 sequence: CASSIAPHTREKLFF. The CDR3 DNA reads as TGTGCCAGTAGTATAGCCCCCCATACTCGGGAAAAACTGTTTTTT. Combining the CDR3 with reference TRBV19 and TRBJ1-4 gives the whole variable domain DGGITQSPKYLFRKEGQNVTLSCEQNLNHDAMYWYRQDPGQGLRLIYYSQIVNDFQKGDIAEGYSVSREKKESFPLTVTSAQKNPTAFYLCASSIAPHTREKLFFGSGTQLSVL.

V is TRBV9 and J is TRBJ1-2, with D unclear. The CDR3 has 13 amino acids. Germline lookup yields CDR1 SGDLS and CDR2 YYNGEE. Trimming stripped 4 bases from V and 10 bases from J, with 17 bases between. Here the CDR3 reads CASSTHQRGHYTF. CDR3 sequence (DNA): TGTGCCAGCAGCACACACCAGAGAGGGCACTACACCTTC.

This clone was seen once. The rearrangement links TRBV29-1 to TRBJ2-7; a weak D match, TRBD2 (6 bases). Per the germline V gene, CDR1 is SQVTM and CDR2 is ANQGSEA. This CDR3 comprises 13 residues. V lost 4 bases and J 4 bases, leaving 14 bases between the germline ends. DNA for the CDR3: TGCAGCGTTGCGAGATTTCGGGGGTACGAGCAGTACTTC. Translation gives CSVARFRGYEQYF.

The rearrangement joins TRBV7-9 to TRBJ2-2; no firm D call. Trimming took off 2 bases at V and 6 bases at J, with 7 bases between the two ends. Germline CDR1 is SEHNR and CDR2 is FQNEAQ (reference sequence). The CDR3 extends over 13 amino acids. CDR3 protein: CASSLFLSGELFF. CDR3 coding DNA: TGTGCCAGCAGCTTATTCCTCTCCGGGGAGCTGTTTTTT.

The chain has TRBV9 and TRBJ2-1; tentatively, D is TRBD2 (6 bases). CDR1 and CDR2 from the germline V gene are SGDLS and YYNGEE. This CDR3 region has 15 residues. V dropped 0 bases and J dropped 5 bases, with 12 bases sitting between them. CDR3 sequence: CASSVAGGSNNEQFF. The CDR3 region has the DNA TGTGCCAGCAGCGTAGCCGGAGGGTCCAACAATGAGCAGTTCTTC. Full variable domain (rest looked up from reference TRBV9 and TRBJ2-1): DSGVTQTPKHLITATGQRVTLRCSPRSGDLSVYWYQQSLDQGLQFLIQYYNGEERAKGNILERFSAQQFPDLHSELNLSSLELGDSALYFCASSVAGGSNNEQFFGPGTRLTVL.

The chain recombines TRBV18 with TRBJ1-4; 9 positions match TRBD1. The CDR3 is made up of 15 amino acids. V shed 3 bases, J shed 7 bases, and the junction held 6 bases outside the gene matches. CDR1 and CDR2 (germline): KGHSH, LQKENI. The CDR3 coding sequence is TGTGCCAGCTCACCGGGACAGGGATTATCTGAAAAACTGTTTTTT. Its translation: CASSPGQGLSEKLFF. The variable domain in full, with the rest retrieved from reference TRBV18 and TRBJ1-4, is NAGVMQNPRHLVRRRGQEARLRCSPMKGHSHVYWYRQLPEEGLKFMVYLQKENIIDESGMPKERFSAEFPKEGPSILRIQQVVRGDSAAYFCASSPGQGLSEKLFFGSGTQLSVL.

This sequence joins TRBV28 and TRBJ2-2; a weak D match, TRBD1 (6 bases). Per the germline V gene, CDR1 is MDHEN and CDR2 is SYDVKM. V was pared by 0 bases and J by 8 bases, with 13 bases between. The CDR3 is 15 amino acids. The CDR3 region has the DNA TGTGCCAGCAGTTTATGGTTGACAGGCGTAGGGGAGCTGTTTTTT. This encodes CASSLWLTGVGELFF.

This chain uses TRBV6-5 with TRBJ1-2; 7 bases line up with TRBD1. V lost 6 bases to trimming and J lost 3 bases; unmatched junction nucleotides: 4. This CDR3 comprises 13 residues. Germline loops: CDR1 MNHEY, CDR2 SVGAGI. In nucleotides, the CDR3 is TGTGCCAGCAGGACCGACAGGGACTATGGCTACACCTTC. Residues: CASRTDRDYGYTF.

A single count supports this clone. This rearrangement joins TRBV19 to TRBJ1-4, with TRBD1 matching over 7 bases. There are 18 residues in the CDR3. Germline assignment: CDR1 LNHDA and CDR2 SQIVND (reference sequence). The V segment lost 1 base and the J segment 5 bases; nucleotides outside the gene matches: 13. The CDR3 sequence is CASSIGKDRDRHNEKLFF. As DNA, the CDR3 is TGTGCCAGTAGTATAGGGAAGGACCGGGACAGACACAATGAAAAACTGTTTTTT.

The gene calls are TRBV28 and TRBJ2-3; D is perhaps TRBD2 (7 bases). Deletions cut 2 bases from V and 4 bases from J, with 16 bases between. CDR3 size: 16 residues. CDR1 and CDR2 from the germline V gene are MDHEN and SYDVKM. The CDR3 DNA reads TGTGCCAGCAGTTTACCCCGGGGGGCCCCCGCAGATACGCAGTATTTT. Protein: CASSLPRGAPADTQYF.

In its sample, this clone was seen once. The CDR3 here is CASSLLTGVPNYGYTF. The CDR3 coding sequence is TGTGCCAGCAGCCTACTCACAGGGGTTCCTAACTATGGCTACACCTTC. V usage is TRBV13 and J usage is TRBJ1-2, with 7 positions matching TRBD1. The CDR3 is 16 amino acids. V dropped 5 bases and J dropped 0; count of bases not matched to a gene: 9. CDR1 and CDR2 from the germline V gene are PRHDT and FYEKMQ (reference sequence).

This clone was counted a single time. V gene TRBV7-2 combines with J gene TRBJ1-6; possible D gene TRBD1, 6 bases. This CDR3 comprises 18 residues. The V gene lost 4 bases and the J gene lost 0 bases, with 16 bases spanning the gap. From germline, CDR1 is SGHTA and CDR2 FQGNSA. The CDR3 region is CASSSDSLTSSYNSPLHF. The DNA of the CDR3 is TGTGCCAGCAGCTCGGACAGCTTGACCAGCTCCTATAATTCACCCCTCCACTTT. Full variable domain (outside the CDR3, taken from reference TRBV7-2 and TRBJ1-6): GAGVSQSPSNKVTEKGKDVELRCDPISGHTALYWYRQSLGQGLEFLIYFQGNSAPDKSGLPSDRFSAERTGGSVSTLTIQRTQQEDSAVYLCASSSDSLTSSYNSPLHFGNGTRLTVT.

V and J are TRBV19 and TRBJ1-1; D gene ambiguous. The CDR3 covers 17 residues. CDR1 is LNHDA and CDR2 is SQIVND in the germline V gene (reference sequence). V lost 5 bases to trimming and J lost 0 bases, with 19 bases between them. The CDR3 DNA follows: TGTGCCAGTAGTGTTACTTCAGGATCCCGCATGAACACTGAAGCTTTCTTT. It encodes CASSVTSGSRMNTEAFF.

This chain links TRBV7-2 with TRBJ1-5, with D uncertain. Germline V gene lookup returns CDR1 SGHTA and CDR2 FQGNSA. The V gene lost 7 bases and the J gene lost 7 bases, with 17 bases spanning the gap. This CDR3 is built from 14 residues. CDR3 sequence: CASNDGPEGQPQHF. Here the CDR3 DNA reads TGTGCCAGCAATGACGGGCCGGAGGGACAGCCCCAGCATTTT.

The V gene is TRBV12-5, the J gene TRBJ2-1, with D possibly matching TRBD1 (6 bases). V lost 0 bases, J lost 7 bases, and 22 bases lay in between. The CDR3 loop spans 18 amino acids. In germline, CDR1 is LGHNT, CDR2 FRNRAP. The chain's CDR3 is CASGLVPDGQTFRNEQFF. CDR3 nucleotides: TGTGCTAGTGGTTTGGTACCTGACGGACAGACTTTTCGGAATGAGCAGTTCTTC. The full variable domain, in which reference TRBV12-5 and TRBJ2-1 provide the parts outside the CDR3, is DARVTQTPRHKVTEMGQEVTMRCQPILGHNTVFWYRQTMMQGLELLAYFRNRAPLDDSGMPKDRFSAEMPDATLATLKIQPSEPRDSAVYFCASGLVPDGQTFRNEQFFGPGTRLTVL.

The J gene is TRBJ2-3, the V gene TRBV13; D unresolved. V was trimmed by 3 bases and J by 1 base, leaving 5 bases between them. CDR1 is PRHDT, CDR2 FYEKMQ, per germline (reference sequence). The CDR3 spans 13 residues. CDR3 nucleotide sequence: TGTGCCAGCAGCTTTGGAGGCACAGATACGCAGTATTTT. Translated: CASSFGGTDTQYF. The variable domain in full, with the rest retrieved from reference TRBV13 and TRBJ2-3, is AAGVIQSPRHLIKEKRETATLKCYPIPRHDTVYWYQQGPGQDPQFLISFYEKMQSDKGSIPDRFSAQQFSDYHSELNMSSLELGDSALYFCASSFGGTDTQYFGPGTRLTVL.